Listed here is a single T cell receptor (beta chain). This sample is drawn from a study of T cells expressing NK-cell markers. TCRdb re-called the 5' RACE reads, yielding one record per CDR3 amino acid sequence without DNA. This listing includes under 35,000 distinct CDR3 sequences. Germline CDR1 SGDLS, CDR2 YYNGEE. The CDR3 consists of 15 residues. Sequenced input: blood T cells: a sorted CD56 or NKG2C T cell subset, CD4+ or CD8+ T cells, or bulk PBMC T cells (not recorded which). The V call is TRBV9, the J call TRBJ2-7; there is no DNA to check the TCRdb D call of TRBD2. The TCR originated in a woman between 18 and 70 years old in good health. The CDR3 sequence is CASSALAGGPYEQYF.